This TCR beta chain was recorded in a study of post-analysis software for immune sequencing data (dated by TCRdb to 2014 to 2015). Some background on the complete study: The recorded disease courses included relapsing-remitting, secondary progressive and progressive-relapsing multiple sclerosis, and some patients had no subtype annotation. A subset of samples was prepared in parallel using single-end sample barcoding, then pooled and co-amplified after Illumina adapter ligation. The multiple sclerosis patient repertoires were compared with 10 to 12 previously published healthy control repertoires from donors aged about 6 to 26 years. Paper-wide results and their limitations: Compared with controls, multiple sclerosis patients had significantly lower normalized Chao1 diversity, a finding suggesting substantial peripheral T-cell clonal expansion. Patients showed significantly higher frequencies than controls for five TRBV segments, among them TRBV5-6, TRBV5-1 and TRBV20-1. Direct clustering with F measure showed strong co-clustering of samples prepared in the same batch, prompting a batch-effect correction. The multiple sclerosis patient group was slightly younger than the control group.

As regards this clonotype: Its antigen specificity is not known. Likely a read error: the CDR3 ends without its conserved phenylalanine or tryptophan.

The junction shows trimming of 4 bases on V and 4 bases on J, plus 12 bases between the germline ends. The CDR3 comprises 14 residues, both ends counted. Only the CDR3 portion is preserved as DNA: 42 bases, with reading frame beginning at the first base. To demonstrate the VDJtools post-analysis software, TCR beta repertoires were profiled from the peripheral blood of more than ten young patients with multiple sclerosis. The patients with multiple sclerosis were children and adolescents between about 6 and 15 years of age. Library construction relied on PCR. Sequencer: Illumina HiSeq 2500. Unique molecular identifiers were incorporated into TCR beta cDNA libraries to reduce PCR and sequencing biases. Roughly 500,000 cDNA molecules were obtained per 1 to 10 million input T cells, so each molecule approximated one T cell. The same protocol used for the earlier healthy control dataset was applied to prepare and sequence the patient libraries. Within a given batch, samples were prepared together, multiplexed and sequenced on the same HiSeq lane. The original pipeline was this. MIGEC was used to process the raw barcoded reads, and molecular identifier groups with only a single read were discarded before consensus assembly and CDR3 extraction. VDJtools was used for post-analysis of the clonotype tables, and diversity was normalized by down-sampling every dataset to the size of the smallest sample. Repertoire overlap clustering matched CDR3 amino acid but not nucleotide sequences to correct batch-related cross-sample contamination. TCRdb cleaned the public reads at Q25 with fastp, built clones with MiXCR and kept in-frame beta chains. Rows merge per CDR3 protein into single entries with the most common DNA and genes. These V and J calls derive from TCRdb rather than the authors' analysis. The sample table records a few hundred thousand distinct CDR3 sequences; 35% to 40% of these occur just once. Around 4.8% of the sample is in the top ten clones.

Rearrangement joined TRBV12-3 or TRBV12-4 to TRBJ2-3, with the D gene too uncertain to name. Sequenced material: blood. The sequence came from a girl between 5 and 17 years old with multiple sclerosis. At the DNA level, the sequence is TGTGCCAGCAGTTCCGACGGCAGCGCAGATACGCAGTATCTT. Its product reads: CASSSDGSADTQYL.